The 22 T cell receptor beta chains given below trace back to one sample, sequenced in a study of vaccination and CD4 T cells after COVID-19. The Oncomine TCR Beta short-read assay was what sequenced the DNA obtained from cultured CD4+ T cells. TCRdb analysed the PCR reads with MiXCR anew, one entry per CDR3 protein. Seen here are 7,500 to 10,000 distinct CDR3 sequences, roughly three fifths observed once, and the top ten hold around 12%. These TCRs' antigens remain unknown. Treatment of the sample: roughly ten-day PBMC culture with coronavirus spike peptide pools or control peptides (ViraFEST assay). The specimen comprised cultured CD4+ T cells from blood, sampled after SARS-CoV-2 vaccination. Source of these receptors: a human donor with COVID-19.

There are a few counts of this clonotype. The V and J genes are TRBV20-1 and TRBJ2-2; TRBD2 matches 8 bases. CDR1 DFQATT and CDR2 SNEGSKA come from the germline V gene (reference sequence). J was trimmed by 4 bases and V by 3 bases; bases with no gene match: 1. The CDR3 runs to 13 residues. CDR3 amino acids: CSASRGGTGELFF. CDR3 sequence (DNA): TGCAGTGCTAGTCGGGGGGGCACCGGGGAGCTGTTTTTT.

This clonotype has just a few counts. The rearrangement links TRBV11-3 to TRBJ1-1; no firm D call. V was trimmed by 0 bases and J by 10 bases, leaving 6 bases between them. The CDR3 consists of 11 residues. Germline V CDR1 and CDR2: SGHNT, YENEEA. CDR3 region: CASSLDSVAFF. The CDR3, as DNA: TGTGCCAGCAGCTTAGATTCCGTAGCTTTCTTT.

By proportion, this clonotype is large. The chain combines TRBV10-1 with TRBJ2-2; D remains ambiguous. Trimming removed 6 bases at V and 2 bases at J, with 7 bases between. The CDR3 runs 13 residues. Germline V gene lookup returns CDR1 WNHNN and CDR2 SYGVQD (reference sequence). CDR3 loop: CASRYSNTGELFF. CDR3 nucleotide sequence: TGCGCCAGCAGATACAGTAACACCGGGGAGCTGTTTTTT.

The rearrangement joins TRBV20-1 to TRBJ1-5; no clear D gene. The CDR3 covers 12 residues. CDR1 is DFQATT, CDR2 SNEGSKA, per germline (reference sequence). The ends were cut back, 3 bases at V and 3 bases at J, with 6 bases in the middle. This chain's CDR3 is CSASLLNQPQHF. CDR3 DNA: TGCAGTGCTAGTCTCCTCAATCAGCCCCAGCATTTT.

This sequence joins TRBV2 and TRBJ1-2; 7 bases agree with TRBD1. This CDR3 region has 15 residues. Germline-derived CDR1 and CDR2 are SNHLY and FYNNEI. V dropped 3 bases and J dropped 2; count of bases not matched to a gene: 6. The CDR3 DNA sequence: TGTGCCAGCAGTGATAGGGCAGGGGGAAACTATGGCTACACCTTC. Encoded protein: CASSDRAGGNYGYTF.

This chain uses TRBV2 with TRBJ1-5, with 7 positions matching TRBD1. Losses at the gene ends were 7 bases for V and 7 bases for J; bases not matched to a gene: 10. Germline V gene data show CDR1 as SNHLY and CDR2 as FYNNEI. CDR3 length: 14 residues. CDR3 protein: CASTQARGGQPQHF. In nucleotides, the CDR3 is TGTGCCAGCACCCAGGCCAGGGGGGGACAGCCCCAGCATTTT.

A few counts support this clonotype. The chain carries TRBV27 and TRBJ1-5, with TRBD1 matching 7 bases. J gave up 1 base and V 7 bases, and 16 bases lay outside the gene matches. Germline lookup yields CDR1 MNHEY and CDR2 SMNVEV (reference sequence). The CDR3 runs 18 residues. The CDR3 region is CASIKSGGTALSNQPQHF. For the CDR3, the DNA is TGTGCCAGCATTAAGTCAGGAGGGACAGCCCTAAGCAATCAGCCCCAGCATTTT.

CDR3 sequence reads: CASTSVDQPQHF. Here the CDR3 DNA reads TGTGCCAGCACCTCGGTGGATCAGCCCCAGCATTTT. The gene calls are TRBV6-2 or TRBV6-3 and TRBJ1-5; D gene ambiguous. The CDR3 has 12 residues. Trimming took 7 bases from V and 5 from J, leaving 9 bases between them. CDR1 and CDR2 from the germline V gene are MNHEY and SVGEGT.

The chain has TRBV25-1 and TRBJ1-5; D possibly corresponds to TRBD1 (6 bases). Germline values: CDR1 MGHDK, CDR2 SYGVNS. The CDR3 sequence is 12 residues long. V was shortened by 1 base and J by 13 bases, with 11 bases between the two germline ends. Here the CDR3 reads CASSESRGNQHF. CDR3 nucleotide sequence: TGTGCCAGCAGTGAATCTAGGGGGAATCAGCATTTT.

This chain connects TRBV6-4 to TRBJ2-2; the D call may be TRBD1 or TRBD2 (5 bases each). Germline V gives CDR1 MRHNA, CDR2 SNTAGT. V gave up 3 bases and J gave up 2 bases, with 10 bases separating them. The CDR3 has 15 residues. CDR3 residues: CASSDLGGNTGELFF. CDR3 sequence (DNA): TGTGCCAGCAGTGATCTTGGGGGAAACACCGGGGAGCTGTTTTTT.

J is TRBJ1-6 and V is TRBV12-3 or TRBV12-4; D is unclear. The V gene lost 6 bases and the J gene lost 8 bases, with 11 bases spanning the gap. The CDR3 is made up of 13 amino acids. CDR3 region: CASSLIRDSPLHF. The CDR3, as DNA: TGTGCCAGCAGCTTGATCCGGGATTCACCCCTCCACTTT.

CDR3 loop: CASSETGGDLLLPLHF. CDR3 DNA: TGTGCCAGTAGTGAAACAGGGGGTGACCTCCTACTACCCCTCCACTTT. The chain employs TRBV19 and TRBJ1-6; TRBD1 agrees at 8 bases. This CDR3 spans 16 amino acids. From germline, CDR1 is LNHDA and CDR2 SQIVND (reference sequence). J lost 12 bases, V lost 5 bases, and 15 bases had no gene match.

The chain combines TRBV11-2 with TRBJ2-7, with 7 bases lining up with TRBD1. The germline CDR1 and CDR2 sequences are SGHAT and FQNNGV. The CDR3 runs to 14 residues. The V segment lost 2 bases and the J segment 2 bases; nucleotides outside the gene matches: 3. CDR3 loop: CASSLRDSTYEQYF. In DNA, the CDR3 is TGTGCCAGCAGCTTAAGGGACAGTACCTACGAGCAGTACTTC. The full variable domain, rest sourced from reference TRBV11-2 and TRBJ2-7, is EAGVAQSPRYKIIEKRQSVAFWCNPISGHATLYWYQQILGQGPKLLIQFQNNGVVDDSQLPKDRFSAERLKGVDSTLKIQPAKLEDSAVYLCASSLRDSTYEQYFGPGTRLTVT.

The CDR3 nucleotides read TGTGCCAGCAGTGATCGGGCCGGGGAGACTGAAGCTTTCTTT. Amino acids: CASSDRAGETEAFF. The chain uses TRBV25-1 and TRBJ1-1; D is uncertain. V dropped 3 bases and J dropped 5 bases, with 13 bases sitting between them. CDR3 length: 14 amino acids. The germline CDR1 and CDR2 sequences are MGHDK and SYGVNS. Full variable domain (remainder filled in from reference TRBV25-1 and TRBJ1-1): EADIYQTPRYLVIGTGKKITLECSQTMGHDKMYWYQQDPGMELHLIHYSYGVNSTEKGDLSSESTVSRIRTEHFPLTLESARPSHTSQYLCASSDRAGETEAFFGQGTRLTVV.

A few counts support this clonotype. This chain joins TRBV7-9 and TRBJ1-2, with D perhaps matching TRBD1 (5 bases). Germline V gives CDR1 SEHNR, CDR2 FQNEAQ (reference sequence). There are 15 residues in the CDR3. V lost 4 bases, J lost 3 bases, and 15 bases lay in between. The CDR3 sequence is CASSSYQGDDYGYTF. The DNA of the CDR3 is TGTGCCAGCAGCTCGTACCAGGGTGATGACTATGGCTACACCTTC.

There are a few counts of this clonotype. This rearrangement joins TRBV6-5 to TRBJ1-1; D remains ambiguous. The CDR3 is 14 residues long. V was clipped by 4 bases and J by 0 bases, with 9 bases between them. Germline CDR1 is MNHEY and CDR2 is SVGAGI. The CDR3: CASSLTGMNTEAFF. The DNA of the CDR3 is TGTGCCAGCAGTTTGACGGGCATGAACACTGAAGCTTTCTTT.

This clonotype turned up a few times. V and J are TRBV7-9 and TRBJ1-2; D is perhaps TRBD1 (5 bases). V dropped 4 bases and J dropped 7 bases, with 16 bases sitting between them. The CDR3 has 14 residues. From germline, CDR1 is SEHNR and CDR2 FQNEAQ (reference sequence). The CDR3: CASSSGRTNGGYTF. The CDR3 DNA reads as TGTGCCAGCAGCTCGGGACGGACGAACGGTGGCTACACCTTC. Together with reference TRBV7-9 and TRBJ1-2, the CDR3 gives the full variable domain: DTGVSQNPRHKITKRGQNVTFRCDPISEHNRLYWYRQTLGQGPEFLTYFQNEAQLEKSRLLSDRFSAERPKGSFSTLEIQRTEQGDSAMYLCASSSGRTNGGYTFGSGTRLTVV.

The J gene is TRBJ1-6, the V gene TRBV6-1, with TRBD1 as a possible D gene (6 bases). The CDR3 runs 19 residues. V dropped 3 bases and J dropped 0 bases, with 18 bases sitting between them. Germline V gene lookup returns CDR1 MNHNS and CDR2 SASEGT. CDR3 region: CASSERGGRGYSYNSPLHF. In nucleotides, the CDR3 is TGTGCCAGCAGTGAGAGGGGGGGAAGGGGCTACTCCTATAATTCACCCCTCCACTTT.

This clonotype has just a few counts. V gene TRBV5-4 combines with J gene TRBJ1-2; no firm D call. This CDR3 has 12 amino acids. V shed 5 bases and J shed 8 bases, with 13 bases lying between them. Germline assignment: CDR1 SGHNT and CDR2 YYREEE (reference sequence). The CDR3 DNA reads TGTGCCAGCAGTTCGAACGTAGGGGGCTACACCTTC. Protein: CASSSNVGGYTF.

This clonotype has only a few counts. The J gene is TRBJ2-7, the V gene TRBV2, with TRBD1 matching 9 bases. The trim removed 0 bases at V and 3 bases at J, leaving 0 bases unmatched. CDR3 length equals 14 residues. Germline lookup yields CDR1 SNHLY and CDR2 FYNNEI. The CDR3 here is CASSEATGGYEQYF. The CDR3, as DNA: TGTGCCAGCAGTGAAGCGACAGGGGGCTACGAGCAGTACTTC.

To note about this clonotype: One end of the junction is discordant with germline, which a read error may explain. The chain links TRBV2 to TRBJ2-7; D call uncertain. Germline CDR1 and CDR2: SNHLY and FYNNEI. This CDR3 is built from 12 residues. The CDR3 sequence: CASSERAYEQYF. CDR3 sequence (DNA): TGTGCCAGCAGTGAAAGAGCTTACGAGCAGTACTTT.

The J gene is TRBJ1-2, the V gene TRBV20-1; 11 nucleotides agree with TRBD1. V lost 5 bases, J lost 8 bases, and 10 bases stayed unmatched. CDR3 length: 14 amino acids. Germline V gene sequence: CDR1 DFQATT, CDR2 SNEGSKA (reference sequence). The CDR3: CSASLGQGAWGYTF. The CDR3, as DNA: TGCAGTGCTTCTCTCGGACAGGGGGCGTGGGGCTACACCTTC.